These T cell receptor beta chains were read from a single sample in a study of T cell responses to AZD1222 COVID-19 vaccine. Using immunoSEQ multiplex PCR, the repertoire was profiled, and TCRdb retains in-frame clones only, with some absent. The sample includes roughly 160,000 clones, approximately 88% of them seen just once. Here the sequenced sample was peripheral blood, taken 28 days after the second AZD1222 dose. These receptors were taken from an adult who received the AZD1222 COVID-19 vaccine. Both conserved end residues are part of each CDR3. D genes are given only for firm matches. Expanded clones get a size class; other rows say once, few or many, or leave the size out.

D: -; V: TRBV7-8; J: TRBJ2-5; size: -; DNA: TGTGCCAGCAGCCCACGCCCCCGCAGTCAAGAGACCCAGTACTTC; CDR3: CASSPRPRSQETQYF
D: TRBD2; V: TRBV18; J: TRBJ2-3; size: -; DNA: TGTGCCAGCTCACCACCTGCACTAGCGGGGGGCCTTGGGAGGACAGATACGCAGTATTTT; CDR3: CASSPPALAGGLGRTDTQYF
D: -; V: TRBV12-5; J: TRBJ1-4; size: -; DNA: TGTGCTAGTGGTTTGGTCCGGCGTGGGGGCGCGGTCCGAGTGAGAGGTGAAAAACTGTTTTTT; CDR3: CASGLVRRGGAVRVRGEKLFF
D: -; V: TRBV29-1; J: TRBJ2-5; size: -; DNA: TGCAGCGTTAGTCTATGGCCGTCGCCCGGTCAGTACTTC; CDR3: CSVSLWPSPGQYF
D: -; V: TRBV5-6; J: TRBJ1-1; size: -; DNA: TGTGCCAGCAGCTTGGGGGGGGCTGGCGGAGCTTTCTTT; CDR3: CASSLGGAGGAFF
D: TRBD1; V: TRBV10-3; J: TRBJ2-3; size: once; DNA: TGTGCCATCAAAAGGGACAGTAACACAGATACGCAGTATTTT; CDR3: CAIKRDSNTDTQYF
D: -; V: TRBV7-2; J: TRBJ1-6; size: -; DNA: TGTGCCAGCAGCTTAGTGGCTTTCAGCATAAATTCACCCCTCCACTTT; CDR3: CASSLVAFSINSPLHF
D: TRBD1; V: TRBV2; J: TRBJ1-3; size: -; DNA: TGTGCCAGCAGTGAGGGGACAGGGAACTCTGGAAACACCATATATTTT; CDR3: CASSEGTGNSGNTIYF
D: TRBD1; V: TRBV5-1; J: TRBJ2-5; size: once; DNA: TGCGCCAGCAGCTCCGGGACAGGGGGAGAGACCCAGTACTTC; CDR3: CASSSGTGGETQYF
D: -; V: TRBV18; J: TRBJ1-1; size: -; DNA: TGTGCCAGCTCACCAACAGGGAGCACTGAAGCTTTCTTT; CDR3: CASSPTGSTEAFF
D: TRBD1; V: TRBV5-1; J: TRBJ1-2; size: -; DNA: TGCGCCAGCAGCATAGGACAGGGAGTTTCAGGCTACACCTTC; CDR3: CASSIGQGVSGYTF
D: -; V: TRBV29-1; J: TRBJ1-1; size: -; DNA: TGCAGCGCCCGGAAAACTCAGGTGAACACTGAAGCTTTCTTT; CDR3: CSARKTQVNTEAFF
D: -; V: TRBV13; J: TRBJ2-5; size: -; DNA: TGTGCCAGCAGCTTAGGCAGAGGGATTTCTGGGACCCAGTACTTC; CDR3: CASSLGRGISGTQYF
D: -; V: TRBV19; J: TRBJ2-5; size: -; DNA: TGTGCCAGTAGTACGACAGCCTCTCCGACCCAGTACTTC; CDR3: CASSTTASPTQYF
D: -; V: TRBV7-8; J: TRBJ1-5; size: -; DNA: TGTGCCAGCAGCCTGCACCCGGGGGGCAATCAGCCCCAGCATTTT; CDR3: CASSLHPGGNQPQHF
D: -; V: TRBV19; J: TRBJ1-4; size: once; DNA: TGTGCCAGTAGTATTAAAGCAGGGCCGTCTAATGAAAAACTGTTTTTT; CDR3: CASSIKAGPSNEKLFF
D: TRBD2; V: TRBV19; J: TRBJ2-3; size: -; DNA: TGTGCCAGTAGTGGACTAGCCTATGATGCAGATACGCAGTATTTT; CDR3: CASSGLAYDADTQYF
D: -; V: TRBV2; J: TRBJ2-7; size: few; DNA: TGTGCCAGCAGCCCTCAGTCCTACGAGCAGTACTTC; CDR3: CASSPQSYEQYF
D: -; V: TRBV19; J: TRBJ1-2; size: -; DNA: TGTGCCAGTACTTTGGAGGGGGTCTCCACCTTC; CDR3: CASTLEGVSTF
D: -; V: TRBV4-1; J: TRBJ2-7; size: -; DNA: TGCGCCAGCAGCCAGGTCCCGGGGGCCCCGCCGGGGATCTCCTACGAGCAGTACTTC; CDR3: CASSQVPGAPPGISYEQYF
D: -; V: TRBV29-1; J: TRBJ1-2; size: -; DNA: TGCAGCGTTGAATCCGGGGTTGGCTACACCTTC; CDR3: CSVESGVGYTF
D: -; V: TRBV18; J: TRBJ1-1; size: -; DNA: TGTGCCAGCTCACCCATACAGGGCACTGAAGCTTTCTTT; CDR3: CASSPIQGTEAFF
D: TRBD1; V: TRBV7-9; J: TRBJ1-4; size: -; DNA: TGTGCCAGCAGCAATCTTCCGGGACAGCTAAATGAAAAACTGTTTTTT; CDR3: CASSNLPGQLNEKLFF
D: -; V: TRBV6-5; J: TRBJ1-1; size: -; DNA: TGTGCCAGCAGGGCCGACATATGGAACACTGAAGCTTTCTTT; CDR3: CASRADIWNTEAFF
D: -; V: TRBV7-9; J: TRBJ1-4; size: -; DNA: TGTGCCAGCAGCCTAAGTTATGGAACTAATGAAAAACTGTTTTTT; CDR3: CASSLSYGTNEKLFF
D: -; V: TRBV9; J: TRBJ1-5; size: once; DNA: TGTGCCAGCAGCGTAGACGGCGGGGTATCACCCCAGCATTTT; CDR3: CASSVDGGVSPQHF
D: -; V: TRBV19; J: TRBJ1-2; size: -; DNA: TGTGCCAGTAGTACGGGGACGGCCGCGGGGGGCTACACCTTC; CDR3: CASSTGTAAGGYTF
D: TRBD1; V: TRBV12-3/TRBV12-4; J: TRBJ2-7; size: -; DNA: TGTGCCAGCTCAGACAGGGTACACTACGAGCAGTACTTC; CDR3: CASSDRVHYEQYF
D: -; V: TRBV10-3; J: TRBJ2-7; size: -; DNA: TGTGCCATCAGTGAGCGGGGATACTCCTACGAGCAGTACTTC; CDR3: CAISERGYSYEQYF
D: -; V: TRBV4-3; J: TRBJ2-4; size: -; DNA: TGCGCCAGCAGCCAAGATCTATTAAGCGCTTCTACGGGCATTCAGTACTTC; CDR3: CASSQDLLSASTGIQYF
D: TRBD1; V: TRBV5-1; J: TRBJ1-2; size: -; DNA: TGCGCCAGCAGCCCTACGAAGGGGACAGGGGCCATCGGCTACACCTTC; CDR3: CASSPTKGTGAIGYTF
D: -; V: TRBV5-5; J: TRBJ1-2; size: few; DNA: TGTGCCAGCAGCTCTTACTGGACAGCTTATGGCTACACCTTC; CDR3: CASSSYWTAYGYTF
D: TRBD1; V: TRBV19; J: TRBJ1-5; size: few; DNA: TGTGCCAGTAGGCAACAGGGGGCGATGTCTCAGCCCCAGCATTTT; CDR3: CASRQQGAMSQPQHF
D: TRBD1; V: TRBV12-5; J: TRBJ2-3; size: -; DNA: TGTGCTAGTGGCTGGGGGACAGACACAGATACGCAGTATTTT; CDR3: CASGWGTDTDTQYF
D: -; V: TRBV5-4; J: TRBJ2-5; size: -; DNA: TGTGCCAGCAGCTTGGTCGAATCCCAGACCCAGTACTTC; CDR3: CASSLVESQTQYF
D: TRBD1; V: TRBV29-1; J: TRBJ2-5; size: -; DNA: TGCAGCGCACAAGGGGACAGGCGGGATCAAGAGACCCAGTACTTC; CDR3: CSAQGDRRDQETQYF
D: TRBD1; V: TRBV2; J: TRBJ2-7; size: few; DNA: TGTGCCAGCAGTGTGGGCCAGGGGGTTGGCTACGAGCAGTACTTC; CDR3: CASSVGQGVGYEQYF
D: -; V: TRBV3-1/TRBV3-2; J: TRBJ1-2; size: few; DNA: TGTGCCAGCAGCCAAGGGGGGAGTGGCTACACCTTC; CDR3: CASSQGGSGYTF
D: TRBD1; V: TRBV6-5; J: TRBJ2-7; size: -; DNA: TGTGCCAGCAGGGATCCGGGACAGGGTTCCTACGAGCAGTACTTC; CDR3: CASRDPGQGSYEQYF
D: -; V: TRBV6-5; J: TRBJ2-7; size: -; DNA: TGTGCCATCCAAGGCCCAGCCTACGAGCAGTACTTC; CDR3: CAIQGPAYEQYF
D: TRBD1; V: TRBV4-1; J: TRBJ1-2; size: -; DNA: TGCGCCAGCCTCAAGGCGGGACAGGGATATGGCTACACCTTC; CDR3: CASLKAGQGYGYTF
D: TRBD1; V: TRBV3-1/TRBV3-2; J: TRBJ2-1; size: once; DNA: TGTGCCAGCAGCCAAGCTACAGGGGTCTCTTACAATGAGCAGTTCTTC; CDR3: CASSQATGVSYNEQFF
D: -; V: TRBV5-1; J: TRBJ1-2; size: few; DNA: TGCGCCAGCTCCCGGGGGGAGAACTATGGCTACACCTTC; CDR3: CASSRGENYGYTF
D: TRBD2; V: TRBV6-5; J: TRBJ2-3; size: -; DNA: TGTGCCAGCAGTCCGGGGGGTCTTGCAGATACGCAGTATTTT; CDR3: CASSPGGLADTQYF
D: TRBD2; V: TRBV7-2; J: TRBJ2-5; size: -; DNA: TGTGCCAGCAGCCCGGCCGGACTAGCGGGGTTGGAGACCCAGTACTTC; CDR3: CASSPAGLAGLETQYF
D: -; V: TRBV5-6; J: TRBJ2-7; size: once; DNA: TGTGCCAGCAGCTTGGCGGACAGCCCTGACTACGAGCAGTACTTC; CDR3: CASSLADSPDYEQYF
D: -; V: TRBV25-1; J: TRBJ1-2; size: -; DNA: TGTGCCAGCAGTGAACGTGGATGGGGAATCTATGGCTACACCTTC; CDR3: CASSERGWGIYGYTF
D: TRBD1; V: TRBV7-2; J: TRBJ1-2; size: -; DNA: TGTGCCAGCAGCCACCGAGCGCCGGGACAGGGGGAAGACTACACCTTC; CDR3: CASSHRAPGQGEDYTF
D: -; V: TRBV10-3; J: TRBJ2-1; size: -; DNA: TGTGCCATCAGTGCACCGGGAGAATCCTACAATGAGCAGTTCTTC; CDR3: CAISAPGESYNEQFF
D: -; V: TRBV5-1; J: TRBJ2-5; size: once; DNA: TGCGCCAGCAGCCCCGGGACCTCGCCGGGGCAAGAGACCCAGTACTTC; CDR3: CASSPGTSPGQETQYF